The subject of this entry is one TCR beta chain. The protocol was immunoSEQ multiplex PCR, while the TCRdb copy is restricted to in-frame clones and leaves out a portion. The sample has tens of thousands of clones; 92% are singletons. This entry comes from a study of T cell changes during pregnancy in multiple sclerosis. This TCR came from a female donor with multiple sclerosis, enrolled in a pregnancy study. The sample was CD4+ T cells from peripheral blood mononuclear cells, taken in the third trimester of pregnancy.

CDR3 sequence (DNA): TGTGCCAGCAGCCCGGGGGGAGAGTGGGACGAGCAGTACTTC. Its protein product is CASSPGGEWDEQYF. This chain connects TRBV11-3 to TRBJ2-7; 7 bases are shared with TRBD2. J lost 5 bases, V lost 5 bases, and 9 bases had no gene match. Per the germline V gene, CDR1 is SGHNT and CDR2 is YENEEA. The CDR3 covers 14 residues.